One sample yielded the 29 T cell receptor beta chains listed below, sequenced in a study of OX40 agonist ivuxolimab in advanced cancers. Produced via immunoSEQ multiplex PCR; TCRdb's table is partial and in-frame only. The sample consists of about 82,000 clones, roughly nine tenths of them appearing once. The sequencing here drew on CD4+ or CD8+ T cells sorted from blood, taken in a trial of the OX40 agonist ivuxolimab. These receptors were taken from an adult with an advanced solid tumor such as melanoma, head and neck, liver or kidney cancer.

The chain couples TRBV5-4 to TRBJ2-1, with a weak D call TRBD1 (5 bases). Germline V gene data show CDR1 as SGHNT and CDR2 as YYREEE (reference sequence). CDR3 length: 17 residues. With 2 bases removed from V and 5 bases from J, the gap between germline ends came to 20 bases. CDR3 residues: CASSFTIRTTWNNEQFF. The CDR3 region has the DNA TGTGCCAGCAGCTTTACGATCAGGACAACCTGGAACAATGAGCAGTTCTTC.

CDR3 residues: CASSPGLSTDTQYF. The CDR3 DNA reads as TGTGCCAGCTCACCGGGGCTTAGCACAGATACGCAGTATTTT. This sequence joins TRBV18 and TRBJ2-3; possible D gene TRBD1, 5 bases. CDR1 is KGHSH, CDR2 LQKENI, per germline. Trimming took 3 bases from V and 0 from J, leaving 7 bases between them. The CDR3 runs to 14 residues.

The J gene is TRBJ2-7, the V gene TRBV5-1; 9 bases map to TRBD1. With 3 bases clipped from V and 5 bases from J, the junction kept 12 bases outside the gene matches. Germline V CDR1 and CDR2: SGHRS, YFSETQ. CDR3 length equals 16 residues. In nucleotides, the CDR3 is TGCGCCAGCAGCTCAGACATAGGACAGGGGAGCCACGAGCAGTACTTC. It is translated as CASSSDIGQGSHEQYF.

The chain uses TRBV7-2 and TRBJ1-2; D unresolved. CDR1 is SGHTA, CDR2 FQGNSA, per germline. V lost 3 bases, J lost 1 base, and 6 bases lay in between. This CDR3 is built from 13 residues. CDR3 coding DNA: TGTGCCAGCAGCTTCGGTCTTAACTATGGCTACACCTTC. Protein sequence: CASSFGLNYGYTF.

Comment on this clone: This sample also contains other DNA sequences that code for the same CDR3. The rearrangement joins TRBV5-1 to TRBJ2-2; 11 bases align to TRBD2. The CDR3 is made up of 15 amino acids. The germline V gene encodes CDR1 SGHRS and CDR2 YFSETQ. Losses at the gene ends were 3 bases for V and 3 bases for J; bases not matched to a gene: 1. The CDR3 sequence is CASSSGLADTGELFF. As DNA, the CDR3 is TGCGCCAGCAGCTCGGGACTAGCGGACACCGGGGAGCTGTTTTTT. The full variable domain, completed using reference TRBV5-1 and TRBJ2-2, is KAGVTQTPRYLIKTRGQQVTLSCSPISGHRSVSWYQQTPGQGLQFLFEYFSETQRNKGNFPGRFSGRQFSNSRSEMNVSTLELGDSALYLCASSSGLADTGELFFGEGSRLTVL.

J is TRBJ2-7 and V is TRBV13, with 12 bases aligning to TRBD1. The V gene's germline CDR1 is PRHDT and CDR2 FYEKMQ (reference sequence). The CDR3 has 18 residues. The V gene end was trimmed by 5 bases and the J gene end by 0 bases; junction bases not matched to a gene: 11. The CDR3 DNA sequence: TGTGCCAGCAGCCTTCTCCCCGGGACAGGGGGCTTCTCCTACGAGCAGTACTTC. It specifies CASSLLPGTGGFSYEQYF.

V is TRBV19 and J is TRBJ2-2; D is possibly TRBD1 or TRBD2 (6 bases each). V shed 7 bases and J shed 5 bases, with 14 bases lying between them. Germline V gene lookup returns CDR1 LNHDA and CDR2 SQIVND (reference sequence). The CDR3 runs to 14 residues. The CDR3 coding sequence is TGTGCCAGTACCAGGGGAAGCGGGACCGGGGAGCTGTTTTTT. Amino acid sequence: CASTRGSGTGELFF.

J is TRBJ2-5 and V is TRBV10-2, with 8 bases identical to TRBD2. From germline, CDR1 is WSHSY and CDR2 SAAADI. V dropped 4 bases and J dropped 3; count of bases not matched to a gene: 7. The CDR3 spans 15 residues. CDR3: CASSGTGGAEETQYF. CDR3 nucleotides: TGCGCCAGCAGTGGGACGGGGGGGGCTGAAGAGACCCAGTACTTC.

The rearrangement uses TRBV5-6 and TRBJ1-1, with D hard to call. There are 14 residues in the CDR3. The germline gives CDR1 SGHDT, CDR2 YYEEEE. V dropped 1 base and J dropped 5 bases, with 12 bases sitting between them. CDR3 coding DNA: TGTGCCAGCAGCTTGTACACGAGAGGGACTGAAGCTTTCTTT. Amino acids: CASSLYTRGTEAFF.

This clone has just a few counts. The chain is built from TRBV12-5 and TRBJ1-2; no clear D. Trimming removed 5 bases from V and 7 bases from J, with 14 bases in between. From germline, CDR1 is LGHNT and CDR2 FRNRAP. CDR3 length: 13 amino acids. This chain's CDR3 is CASGGEGYGGYTF. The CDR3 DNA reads TGTGCTAGTGGTGGGGAGGGATACGGTGGCTACACCTTC.

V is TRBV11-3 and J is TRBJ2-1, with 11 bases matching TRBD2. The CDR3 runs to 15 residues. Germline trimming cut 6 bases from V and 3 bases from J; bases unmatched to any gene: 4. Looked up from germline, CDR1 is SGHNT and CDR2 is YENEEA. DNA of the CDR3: TGTGCCAGCAGTATAACTAGCGGGGGCTACAATGAGCAGTTCTTC. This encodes CASSITSGGYNEQFF.

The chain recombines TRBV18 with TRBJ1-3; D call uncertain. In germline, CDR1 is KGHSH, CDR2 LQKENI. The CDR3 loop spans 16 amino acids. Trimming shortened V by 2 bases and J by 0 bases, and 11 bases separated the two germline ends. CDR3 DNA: TGTGCCAGCTCACCAGGGGTCAGCCTCTCTGGAAACACCATATATTTT. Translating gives CASSPGVSLSGNTIYF.

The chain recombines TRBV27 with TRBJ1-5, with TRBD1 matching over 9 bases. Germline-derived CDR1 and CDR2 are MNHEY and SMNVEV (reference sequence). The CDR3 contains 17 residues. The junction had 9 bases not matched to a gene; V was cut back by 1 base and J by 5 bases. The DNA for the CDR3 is TGTGCCAGCAGTTTATGGTGGACAGGGGCGAGAGATCAGCCCCAGCATTTT. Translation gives CASSLWWTGARDQPQHF.

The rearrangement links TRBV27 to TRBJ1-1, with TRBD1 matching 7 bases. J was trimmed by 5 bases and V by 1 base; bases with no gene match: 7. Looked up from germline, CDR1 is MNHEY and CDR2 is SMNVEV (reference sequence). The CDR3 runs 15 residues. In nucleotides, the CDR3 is TGTGCCAGCAGTTTATTTAAGGGGGCAAGGACTGAAGCTTTCTTT. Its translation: CASSLFKGARTEAFF.

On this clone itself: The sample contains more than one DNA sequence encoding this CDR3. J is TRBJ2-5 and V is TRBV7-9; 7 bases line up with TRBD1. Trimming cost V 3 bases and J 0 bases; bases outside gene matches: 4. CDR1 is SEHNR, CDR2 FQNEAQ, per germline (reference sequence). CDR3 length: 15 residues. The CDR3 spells CASSLGDRDQETQYF. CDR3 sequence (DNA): TGTGCCAGCAGCTTGGGGGACAGAGACCAAGAGACCCAGTACTTC.

CDR3 nucleotide sequence: TGTGCCAGCAGAGTAGGGACAGGGACGAACGAGCAGTACTTC. Protein: CASRVGTGTNEQYF. This chain joins TRBV2 and TRBJ2-7; 9 nucleotides agree with TRBD1. J was trimmed by 5 bases and V by 6 bases; bases with no gene match: 8. The CDR3 extends over 14 amino acids. The germline gives CDR1 SNHLY, CDR2 FYNNEI.

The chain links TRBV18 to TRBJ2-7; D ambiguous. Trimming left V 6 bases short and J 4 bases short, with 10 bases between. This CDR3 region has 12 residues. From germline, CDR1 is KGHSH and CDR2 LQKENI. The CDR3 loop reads CASSATDYEQYF. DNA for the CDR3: TGTGCCAGCTCGGCTACAGATTACGAGCAGTACTTC.

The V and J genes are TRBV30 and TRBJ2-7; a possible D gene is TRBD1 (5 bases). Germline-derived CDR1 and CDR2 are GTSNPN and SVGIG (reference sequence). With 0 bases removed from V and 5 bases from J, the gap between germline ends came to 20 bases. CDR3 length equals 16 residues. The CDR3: CAWSVVKSGKLDEQYF. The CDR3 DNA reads TGTGCCTGGAGTGTGGTAAAGTCAGGGAAATTGGACGAGCAGTACTTC.

CDR3 nucleotide sequence: TGTGCCAGCTCACGGGAGGCGGGGGAGACCCAGTACTTC. Translation: CASSREAGETQYF. This rearrangement joins TRBV18 to TRBJ2-5; the D gene is possibly TRBD2 (6 bases). The CDR3 spans 13 residues. V was pared by 4 bases and J by 5 bases, with 11 bases between. Per germline, CDR1 KGHSH and CDR2 LQKENI.

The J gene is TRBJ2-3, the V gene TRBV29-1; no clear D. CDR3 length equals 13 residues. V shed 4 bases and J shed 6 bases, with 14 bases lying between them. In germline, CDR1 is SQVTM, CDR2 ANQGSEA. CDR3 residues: CSVVRISPDTQYF. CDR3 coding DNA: TGCAGCGTTGTCCGGATCTCACCTGATACGCAGTATTTT.

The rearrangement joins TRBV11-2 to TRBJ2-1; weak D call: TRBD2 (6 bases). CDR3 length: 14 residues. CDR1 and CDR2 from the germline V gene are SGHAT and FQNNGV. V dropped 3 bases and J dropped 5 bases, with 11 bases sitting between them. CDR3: CASSFERAHNEQFF. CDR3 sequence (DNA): TGTGCCAGCAGCTTTGAGCGGGCTCACAATGAGCAGTTCTTC.

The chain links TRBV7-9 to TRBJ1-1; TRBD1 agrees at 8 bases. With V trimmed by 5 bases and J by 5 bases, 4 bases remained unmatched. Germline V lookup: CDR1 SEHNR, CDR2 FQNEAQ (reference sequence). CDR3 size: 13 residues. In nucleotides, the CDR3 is TGTGCCAGCAGCAAACAGGGGGGGACTGAAGCTTTCTTT. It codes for CASSKQGGTEAFF.

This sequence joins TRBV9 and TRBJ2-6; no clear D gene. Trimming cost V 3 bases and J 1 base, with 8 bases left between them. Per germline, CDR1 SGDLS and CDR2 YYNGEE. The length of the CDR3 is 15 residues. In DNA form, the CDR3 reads TGTGCCAGCAGCGCCCCTAGATCTGGGGCCAACGTCCTGACTTTC. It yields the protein CASSAPRSGANVLTF.

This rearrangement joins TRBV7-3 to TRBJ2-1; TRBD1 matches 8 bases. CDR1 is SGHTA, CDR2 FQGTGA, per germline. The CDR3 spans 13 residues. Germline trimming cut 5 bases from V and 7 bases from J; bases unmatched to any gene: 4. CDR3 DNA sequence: TGTGCCAGCAGCCCCCGACAGGGGAATGAGCAGTTCTTC. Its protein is CASSPRQGNEQFF.

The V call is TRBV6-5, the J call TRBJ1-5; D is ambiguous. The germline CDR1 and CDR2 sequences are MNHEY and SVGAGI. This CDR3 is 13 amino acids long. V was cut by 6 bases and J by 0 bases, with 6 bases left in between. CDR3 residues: CASRDNSNQPQHF. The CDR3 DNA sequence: TGTGCCAGCAGAGATAATAGCAATCAGCCCCAGCATTTT.

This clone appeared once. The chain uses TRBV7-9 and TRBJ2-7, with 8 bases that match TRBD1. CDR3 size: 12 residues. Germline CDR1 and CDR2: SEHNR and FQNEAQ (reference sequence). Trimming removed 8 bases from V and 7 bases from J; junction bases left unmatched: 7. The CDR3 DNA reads TGTGCCAGCCAGGGCAGGGGGCGGGAGCAGTACTTC. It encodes CASQGRGREQYF.

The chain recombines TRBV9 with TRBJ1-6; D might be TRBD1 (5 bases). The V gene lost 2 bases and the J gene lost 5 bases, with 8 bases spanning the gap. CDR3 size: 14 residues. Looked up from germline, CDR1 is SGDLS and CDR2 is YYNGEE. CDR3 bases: TGTGCCAGCAGCGTCGGGACGGATAATTCACCCCTCCACTTT. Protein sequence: CASSVGTDNSPLHF.

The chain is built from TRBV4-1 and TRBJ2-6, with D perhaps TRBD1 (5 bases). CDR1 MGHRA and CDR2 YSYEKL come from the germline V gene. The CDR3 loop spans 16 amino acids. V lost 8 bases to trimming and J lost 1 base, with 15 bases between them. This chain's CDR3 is CASAVRVGSGANVLTF. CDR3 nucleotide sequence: TGCGCCAGCGCGGTCAGGGTCGGATCTGGGGCCAACGTCCTGACTTTC.

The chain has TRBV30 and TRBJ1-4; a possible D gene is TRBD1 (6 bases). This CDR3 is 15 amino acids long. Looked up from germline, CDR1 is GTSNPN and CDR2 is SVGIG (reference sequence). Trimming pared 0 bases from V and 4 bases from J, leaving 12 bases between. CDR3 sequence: CAWSVGLQGNEKLFF. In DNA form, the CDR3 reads TGTGCCTGGAGTGTTGGTTTACAGGGTAATGAAAAACTGTTTTTT.